This T cell receptor (beta chain) was sequenced during a study of blood T cells in healthy people across ages. Findings and caveats of the study: In the absence of known donor CMV status, changes in expanded clonotypes were possibly confounded.

On this clonotype: Its antigen is unidentified.

Next came a second PCR, run for 7 to 11 cycles, which used a sample-barcoded 5' primer along with a J-beta primer mix. TCRdb reprocessed the 5' RACE reads with MiXCR, giving one entry per CDR3 protein. Of about 1 million distinct CDR3 sequences in the sample, 40% to 55% were seen once. CDR3 length: 15 residues. Trimming cost V 10 bases and J 7 bases, with 23 bases left between them. Germline V gene sequence: CDR1 MNHEY, CDR2 SMNVEV (reference sequence). Sample: blood. V usage is TRBV27 and J usage is TRBJ2-1; D perhaps matches TRBD2 (6 bases). The TCR originated in a woman aged 55-75 years in good health. The CDR3 DNA reads TGTGCCAACAGCCTCCCCGGGACTGCTGGGAATGAGCAGTTCTTC. Translating it yields CANSLPGTAGNEQFF.